The present T cell receptor beta chain was sequenced within a study of blood T cell repertoires in COVID-19. Study-level information: Samples came from the United States, Italy and Spain, spanning acute and convalescent COVID-19.

Trimming cost V 6 bases and J 5 bases; bases outside gene matches: 3. This CDR3 has 15 residues. Germline lookup yields CDR1 MNHEY and CDR2 SMNVEV (reference sequence). Authors' analysis steps: The assay estimated nucleated cells by amplifying reference gene primers. Generated by immunoSEQ multiplex PCR, the TCRdb table keeps only in-frame clones and is missing some. V and J calls plus clone size are reproduced from that table; the DNA served to infer D and trimming. The sample records 250,000 to 300,000 clones, around four fifths being singletons. The clonotype was recovered from a man aged 55 to 70 who had recovered from COVID-19. V usage is TRBV27 and J usage is TRBJ2-2; 13 positions match TRBD2. Sample: peripheral blood. The DNA of the CDR3 is TGTGCCAGCAGGAAACTAGCGGGAGGGACCGGGGAGCTGTTTTTT. Protein product: CASRKLAGGTGELFF.